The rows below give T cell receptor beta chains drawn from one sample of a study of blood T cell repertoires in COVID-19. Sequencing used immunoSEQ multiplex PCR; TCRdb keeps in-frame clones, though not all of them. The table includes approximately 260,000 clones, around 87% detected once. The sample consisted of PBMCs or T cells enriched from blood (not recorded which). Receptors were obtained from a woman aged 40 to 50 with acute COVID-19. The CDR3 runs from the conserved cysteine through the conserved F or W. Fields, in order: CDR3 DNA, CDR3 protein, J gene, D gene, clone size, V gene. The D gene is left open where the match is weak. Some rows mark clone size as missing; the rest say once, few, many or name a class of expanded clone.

CDR3nt: TGTGCCAGCAGTGCCGGGACAGGGGGCGTTTTCTTT; CDR3aa: CASSAGTGGVFF; j_gene: TRBJ1-1; d_gene: TRBD1; abundance: NA; v_gene: TRBV25-1
CDR3nt: TGCGCCAGCAGCCAAGAACGGGGGGGCGAGACCCAGTACTTC; CDR3aa: CASSQERGGETQYF; j_gene: TRBJ2-5; d_gene: TRBD2; abundance: NA; v_gene: TRBV4-1
CDR3nt: TGTGCCAGCAGTCAGGACAGGGCGATGAAGTTCTTC; CDR3aa: CASSQDRAMKFF; j_gene: TRBJ2-1; d_gene: TRBD1; abundance: NA; v_gene: TRBV2
CDR3nt: TGTGCCAGCACATCGGGACAGGGGGGCAATGAGCAGTTCTTC; CDR3aa: CASTSGQGGNEQFF; j_gene: TRBJ2-1; d_gene: TRBD1; abundance: once; v_gene: TRBV11-3
CDR3nt: TGCGCCAGCAGCCCGGGGAGGGGGAACTATGGCTACACCTTC; CDR3aa: CASSPGRGNYGYTF; j_gene: TRBJ1-2; d_gene: NA; abundance: NA; v_gene: TRBV5-1
CDR3nt: TGTGCCACCAGTGAGGCGGGACTAGCAGATACGCAGTATTTT; CDR3aa: CATSEAGLADTQYF; j_gene: TRBJ2-3; d_gene: TRBD2; abundance: NA; v_gene: TRBV24-1
CDR3nt: TGTGCCAGCAGCGGGACTAGCGGGAGTGAGCAGTTCTTC; CDR3aa: CASSGTSGSEQFF; j_gene: TRBJ2-1; d_gene: TRBD2; abundance: NA; v_gene: TRBV25-1
CDR3nt: TGTGCCAGCAGACTACCAACTAATGAAAAACTGTTTTTT; CDR3aa: CASRLPTNEKLFF; j_gene: TRBJ1-4; d_gene: NA; abundance: NA; v_gene: TRBV21-1
CDR3nt: TGCGCCAGCAGCCAAGACCCTCCGGGGATTGGGGAAAAACTGTTTTTT; CDR3aa: CASSQDPPGIGEKLFF; j_gene: TRBJ1-4; d_gene: NA; abundance: NA; v_gene: TRBV4-1
CDR3nt: TGTGCCACCAGTGATGGGGACAGGGGGGGAAACACTGAAGCTTTCTTT; CDR3aa: CATSDGDRGGNTEAFF; j_gene: TRBJ1-1; d_gene: TRBD1; abundance: NA; v_gene: TRBV24-1
CDR3nt: TGTGCCAGCAGCTTGGGGCGGAGATTGGCAATTGAGCAGTTCTTC; CDR3aa: CASSLGRRLAIEQFF; j_gene: TRBJ2-1; d_gene: NA; abundance: NA; v_gene: TRBV5-8
CDR3nt: TGTGCTAGCAGCTTACTACAGGACACGAATCAGCCCCAGCATTTT; CDR3aa: CASSLLQDTNQPQHF; j_gene: TRBJ1-5; d_gene: NA; abundance: NA; v_gene: TRBV7-7
CDR3nt: TGTGCCAGCAGTGAAGATTTTGTGGGGAGGCCCCTCCACTTT; CDR3aa: CASSEDFVGRPLHF; j_gene: TRBJ1-6; d_gene: NA; abundance: NA; v_gene: TRBV6-1
CDR3nt: TGTGCCAGCAGCTCCAGTGGGGGGGGAGACGAGACCCAGTACTTC; CDR3aa: CASSSSGGGDETQYF; j_gene: TRBJ2-5; d_gene: TRBD2; abundance: once; v_gene: TRBV9
CDR3nt: TGTGCCAGCAGACTACTAGCGGGAGACGTAGATGAGCAGTTCTTC; CDR3aa: CASRLLAGDVDEQFF; j_gene: TRBJ2-1; d_gene: TRBD2; abundance: NA; v_gene: TRBV6-5
CDR3nt: TGTGCCAGCAGCTTAGTCGGGACAGGGGACGAGCAGTACTTC; CDR3aa: CASSLVGTGDEQYF; j_gene: TRBJ2-7; d_gene: TRBD1; abundance: NA; v_gene: TRBV7-9
CDR3nt: TGTGCCAGCAGCTTAACCGGGACAGGGTTTGAGCAGTTCTTC; CDR3aa: CASSLTGTGFEQFF; j_gene: TRBJ2-1; d_gene: TRBD1; abundance: NA; v_gene: TRBV11-3
CDR3nt: TGTGCCAGCACGTCTACCTGGGGACAGGAGGCTTGGGAGCAGTACTTC; CDR3aa: CASTSTWGQEAWEQYF; j_gene: TRBJ2-7; d_gene: TRBD1; abundance: NA; v_gene: TRBV28
CDR3nt: TGTGCCAGCAGCGAGGGAGGGCCAGCGGAGACCCAGTACTTC; CDR3aa: CASSEGGPAETQYF; j_gene: TRBJ2-5; d_gene: TRBD2; abundance: NA; v_gene: TRBV11-3
CDR3nt: TGTGCCAGAAGCTTCGAATGCGATGAGCAGTTCTTC; CDR3aa: CARSFECDEQFF; j_gene: TRBJ2-1; d_gene: NA; abundance: NA; v_gene: TRBV5-3
CDR3nt: TGTGCCAGCAGTTCCGTACCCCTAGCGGGAGATCTGAATGAGCAGTTCTTC; CDR3aa: CASSSVPLAGDLNEQFF; j_gene: TRBJ2-1; d_gene: TRBD2; abundance: few; v_gene: TRBV27
CDR3nt: TGTGCCAGCAGTTTCGGAGGGCCGGGGAATGAGCAGTTCTTC; CDR3aa: CASSFGGPGNEQFF; j_gene: TRBJ2-1; d_gene: NA; abundance: NA; v_gene: TRBV7-2
CDR3nt: TGTGCCAGCAGCTCGGCCACGAACAAGGGGTGGGGAGCTTTCTTT; CDR3aa: CASSSATNKGWGAFF; j_gene: TRBJ1-1; d_gene: NA; abundance: once; v_gene: TRBV5-4
CDR3nt: TGTGCCAGCTCCCAAGCGGGGGGGCTCCCAGATACGCAGTATTTT; CDR3aa: CASSQAGGLPDTQYF; j_gene: TRBJ2-3; d_gene: TRBD2; abundance: NA; v_gene: TRBV18
CDR3nt: TGTGCCAGTATCAAAGCGGGAGAGCTCACCGGGGAGCTGTTTTTT; CDR3aa: CASIKAGELTGELFF; j_gene: TRBJ2-2; d_gene: TRBD2; abundance: NA; v_gene: TRBV19
CDR3nt: TGTGCCAGCAGCGTAGATCAAAACACCGGGGAGCTGTTTTTT; CDR3aa: CASSVDQNTGELFF; j_gene: TRBJ2-2; d_gene: NA; abundance: NA; v_gene: TRBV9
CDR3nt: TGTGCCAGCAGAACCGGACTAGCGGGCCAAGAGACCCAGTACTTC; CDR3aa: CASRTGLAGQETQYF; j_gene: TRBJ2-5; d_gene: TRBD2; abundance: NA; v_gene: TRBV6-6
CDR3nt: TGTGCCAGCAGTTCGCCCAGGGAGGGCCGATACGAGCAGTACTTC; CDR3aa: CASSSPREGRYEQYF; j_gene: TRBJ2-7; d_gene: TRBD2; abundance: NA; v_gene: TRBV27
CDR3nt: TGTGCCACCAGTGAGTGGACAGGGCCAAGGGAGACCCAGTACTTC; CDR3aa: CATSEWTGPRETQYF; j_gene: TRBJ2-5; d_gene: TRBD1; abundance: NA; v_gene: TRBV24-1
CDR3nt: TGTGCCAGCAGCAATAAATCTTTCCCGGGACTAGCGGGCTCTGGGGCCAACGTCCTGACTTTC; CDR3aa: CASSNKSFPGLAGSGANVLTF; j_gene: TRBJ2-6; d_gene: NA; abundance: NA; v_gene: TRBV21-1
CDR3nt: TGTGCCAGCAGTGAAGTAAGGGGGCGGTATAACGAGCAGTACTTC; CDR3aa: CASSEVRGRYNEQYF; j_gene: TRBJ2-7; d_gene: TRBD1; abundance: NA; v_gene: TRBV2
CDR3nt: TGCGCCAGCAGCTTCACCGGGACAAGTTACACCGGGGAGCTGTTTTTT; CDR3aa: CASSFTGTSYTGELFF; j_gene: TRBJ2-2; d_gene: NA; abundance: NA; v_gene: TRBV5-1
CDR3nt: TGTGCCAGCAGTACTGGACTAGCGACCAACGAGCAGTACTTC; CDR3aa: CASSTGLATNEQYF; j_gene: TRBJ2-7; d_gene: TRBD2; abundance: NA; v_gene: TRBV6-5
CDR3nt: TGTGCCAGCAGCTGGGGTGGACTGACATCCTACAATGAGCAGTTCTTC; CDR3aa: CASSWGGLTSYNEQFF; j_gene: TRBJ2-1; d_gene: NA; abundance: NA; v_gene: TRBV11-3
CDR3nt: TGTGCCAGCTCACCACTGTCGGGGGATGGCTACACCTTC; CDR3aa: CASSPLSGDGYTF; j_gene: TRBJ1-2; d_gene: NA; abundance: once; v_gene: TRBV18
CDR3nt: TGTGCCTGGAGTGTACGACAGGGGAATCAGCCCCAGCATTTT; CDR3aa: CAWSVRQGNQPQHF; j_gene: TRBJ1-5; d_gene: TRBD1; abundance: NA; v_gene: TRBV30
CDR3nt: TGTGCCAGCTCACCAGGCCTAGCGGGAGGCGAGCAGTACTTC; CDR3aa: CASSPGLAGGEQYF; j_gene: TRBJ2-7; d_gene: TRBD2; abundance: NA; v_gene: TRBV18
CDR3nt: TGTGCCAGCTCATCGGGACTAGCGGGGGGCCGTGCTGACGAGCAGTACTTC; CDR3aa: CASSSGLAGGRADEQYF; j_gene: TRBJ2-7; d_gene: TRBD2; abundance: NA; v_gene: TRBV18
CDR3nt: TGTGCCAGCAGTACGAGGGACAGCTCCTACGAGCAGTACTTC; CDR3aa: CASSTRDSSYEQYF; j_gene: TRBJ2-7; d_gene: TRBD1; abundance: many; v_gene: TRBV11-3
CDR3nt: TGTGCCGCAGAATTTGGGACTAGCGGGAGAGGAAGGGCAGATACGCAGTATTTT; CDR3aa: CAAEFGTSGRGRADTQYF; j_gene: TRBJ2-3; d_gene: TRBD2; abundance: once; v_gene: TRBV5-4
CDR3nt: TGTGCCAGTAGAACGGACACCCGTCTGTCCTCACCCCTCCACTTT; CDR3aa: CASRTDTRLSSPLHF; j_gene: TRBJ1-6; d_gene: NA; abundance: few; v_gene: TRBV19
CDR3nt: TGTGCCAGCAGCCCCCTTCCCTTGCGGGGGCTGGCGGAAGCTTTCTTT; CDR3aa: CASSPLPLRGLAEAFF; j_gene: TRBJ1-1; d_gene: NA; abundance: NA; v_gene: TRBV3-1/TRBV3-2
CDR3nt: TGCGCCAGCAGCTTGGCCCCAGCAGCAGGTGATACGCAGTATTTT; CDR3aa: CASSLAPAAGDTQYF; j_gene: TRBJ2-3; d_gene: NA; abundance: NA; v_gene: TRBV5-1
CDR3nt: TGTGCCAGCAGCTTAGTCCCTACCCACAGCTACGAGCAGTACTTC; CDR3aa: CASSLVPTHSYEQYF; j_gene: TRBJ2-7; d_gene: NA; abundance: NA; v_gene: TRBV11-3
CDR3nt: TGTGCCAGCAATCTAGCGGGAGGCCCCTACGAGCAGTACTTC; CDR3aa: CASNLAGGPYEQYF; j_gene: TRBJ2-7; d_gene: TRBD2; abundance: NA; v_gene: TRBV6-5
CDR3nt: TGTGCCACCGGGGAGACTGGGACAGGGAGTCAGACCCAGTACTTC; CDR3aa: CATGETGTGSQTQYF; j_gene: TRBJ2-5; d_gene: TRBD1; abundance: NA; v_gene: TRBV24-1
CDR3nt: TGTGCCAGTAGTATTGGGCATGACAGCGGGGGCAATCAGCCCCAGCATTTT; CDR3aa: CASSIGHDSGGNQPQHF; j_gene: TRBJ1-5; d_gene: NA; abundance: NA; v_gene: TRBV19
CDR3nt: TGTGCCAGCAGTTACGGCGGGGGCAATCAGCCCCAGCATTTT; CDR3aa: CASSYGGGNQPQHF; j_gene: TRBJ1-5; d_gene: NA; abundance: NA; v_gene: TRBV6-5
CDR3nt: TGTGCCAGCAGTTTATCTTCGACAGGGGGAGGAGATGAGCAGTTCTTC; CDR3aa: CASSLSSTGGGDEQFF; j_gene: TRBJ2-1; d_gene: TRBD1; abundance: NA; v_gene: TRBV27
CDR3nt: TGCGCCAGCAGCTTGGCCGGGCTAGCGGACACCGGGGAGCTGTTTTTT; CDR3aa: CASSLAGLADTGELFF; j_gene: TRBJ2-2; d_gene: TRBD2; abundance: NA; v_gene: TRBV5-1
CDR3nt: TGTGCCAGTAGTTTGGGGGGGTCTGTGATTGAAGCTTTCTTT; CDR3aa: CASSLGGSVIEAFF; j_gene: TRBJ1-1; d_gene: NA; abundance: NA; v_gene: TRBV19
CDR3nt: TGCGCCAGCAGCTTACCGCAGGAGACGAGTTCGGGGGAGAGAACAGATACGCAGTATTTT; CDR3aa: CASSLPQETSSGERTDTQYF; j_gene: TRBJ2-3; d_gene: NA; abundance: NA; v_gene: TRBV5-1
CDR3nt: TGTGCCACCAGTGATTTAACTAGCGGCCCAGATACGCAGTATTTT; CDR3aa: CATSDLTSGPDTQYF; j_gene: TRBJ2-3; d_gene: TRBD2; abundance: NA; v_gene: TRBV24-1
CDR3nt: TGTGCCAGCAGTGCGTCTAGCGGGAGTCAGTACTTC; CDR3aa: CASSASSGSQYF; j_gene: TRBJ2-7; d_gene: TRBD2; abundance: NA; v_gene: TRBV12-3/TRBV12-4
CDR3nt: TGTGCCAGCAGCACAAGGACTAGCGGGGGTCGCAATGAGCAGTTCTTC; CDR3aa: CASSTRTSGGRNEQFF; j_gene: TRBJ2-1; d_gene: TRBD2; abundance: few; v_gene: TRBV11-2